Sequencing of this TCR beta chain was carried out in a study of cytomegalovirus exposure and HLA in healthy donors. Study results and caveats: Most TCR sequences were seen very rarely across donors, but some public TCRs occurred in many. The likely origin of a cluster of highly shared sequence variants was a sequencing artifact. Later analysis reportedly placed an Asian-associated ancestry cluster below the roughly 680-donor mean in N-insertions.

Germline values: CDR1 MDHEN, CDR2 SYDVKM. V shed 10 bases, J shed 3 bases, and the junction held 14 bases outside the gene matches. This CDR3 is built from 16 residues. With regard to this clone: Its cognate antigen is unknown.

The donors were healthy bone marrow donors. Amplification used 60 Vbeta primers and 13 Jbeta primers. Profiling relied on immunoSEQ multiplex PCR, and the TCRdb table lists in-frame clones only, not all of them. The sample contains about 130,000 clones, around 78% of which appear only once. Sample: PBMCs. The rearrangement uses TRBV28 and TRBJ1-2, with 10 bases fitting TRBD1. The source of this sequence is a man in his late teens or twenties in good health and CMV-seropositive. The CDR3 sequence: CAIVPGTGDLHYGYTF. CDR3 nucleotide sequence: TGTGCCATCGTACCGGGGACAGGGGACCTACACTATGGCTACACCTTC.